These T cell receptor beta chains were read from a single sample in a study of early T cells in non-severe SARS-CoV-2 infection. A single record per CDR3 protein comes from TCRdb applying MiXCR to the 5' RACE reads. This sample yields about 39,000 distinct CDR3 sequences, of which 5.5% are seen a single time; about 4.2% belongs to the top ten. Source: whole blood, taken at baseline. These receptor sequences come from an adult who was a healthcare worker with PCR-confirmed SARS-CoV-2 infection or an uninfected control (not recorded which). Both conserved end residues are part of each CDR3. The D gene is left open where the match is weak. The size entry is marked missing in some rows and otherwise reads once, few, many or a size class.

J gene,D gene,V gene,clone size,CDR3 DNA,CDR3 protein
TRBJ2-3,TRBD1,TRBV18,many,TGTGCCAGCTCACCACAGGGGGCGCTGATAGATACGCAGTATTTT,CASSPQGALIDTQYF
TRBJ2-7,TRBD1,TRBV12-3/TRBV12-4,few,TGTGCCAGCAGTCGCGGGGGGACAGGGGGCCTCTACGAGCAGTACTTC,CASSRGGTGGLYEQYF
TRBJ1-2,-,TRBV10-2,many,TGCGCCAGCCGACCGGACGGCGCCGGCGGCTACACCTTC,CASRPDGAGGYTF
TRBJ2-7,-,TRBV19,many,TGTGCCACGTCATCTAGCCGCTACGAGCAGTACTTC,CATSSSRYEQYF
TRBJ1-5,TRBD1,TRBV5-4,many,TGTGCCAGCAGCTTCGGAGGGACAGGGAATGTATACAATCAGCCCCAGCATTTT,CASSFGGTGNVYNQPQHF
TRBJ2-7,-,TRBV20-1,many,TGCAGTGGGCAGGACAGCTCCTACGAGCAGTACTTC,CSGQDSSYEQYF
TRBJ1-1,-,TRBV7-8,few,TGTGCCAGCAGCTTCGACAGACCCGCCCCTGAAGCTTTCTTT,CASSFDRPAPEAFF
TRBJ2-3,-,TRBV19,-,TGTGCCAGTAGTATAATCTTGAACACAGATACGCAGTATTTT,CASSIILNTDTQYF
TRBJ2-2,-,TRBV4-3,many,TGCGCCAGCAGCCGCCACACCGGGGAGCTGTTTTTT,CASSRHTGELFF
TRBJ2-5,-,TRBV20-1,many,TGCAGTGCTAGGACGGCTAAAGAGACCCAGTACTTC,CSARTAKETQYF
TRBJ2-7,-,TRBV29-1,many,TGCAGCGTTGAAGGCAGGTTCCTTAGCTCCTACGAGCAGTACTTC,CSVEGRFLSSYEQYF
TRBJ1-1,-,TRBV12-3/TRBV12-4,many,TGTGCCAGCAGTTTCGACAGGAACACTGAAGCTTTCTTT,CASSFDRNTEAFF
TRBJ2-1,-,TRBV11-2,many,TGTGCCAGCAGTGCCGTGGACTCCTACAATGAGCAGTTCTTC,CASSAVDSYNEQFF
TRBJ2-7,-,TRBV7-8,few,TGTGCCAGCAGCTTATGGGACGAGCAGTACTTC,CASSLWDEQYF
TRBJ2-7,TRBD1,TRBV9,many,TGTGCCAGCAGCCCGAGTGGACAGGGGGGCGGGTACGAGCAGTACTTC,CASSPSGQGGGYEQYF
TRBJ2-3,-,TRBV9,many,TGTGCCAGCAGCGTAGGCGGTCTAGCCCGAGGGGTAGATACGCAGTATTTT,CASSVGGLARGVDTQYF